Each of the 5 T cell receptor beta chains below was sequenced from the same sample in a study of molecular identifiers for immune sequencing clone quantification (dated by TCRdb to 2017 to 2018). Library prep was done by PCR. The listed sequencing device is Illumina HiSeq 4000. The public sequencing data were trimmed at Q25 with fastp and processed into clonotypes with MiXCR by TCRdb, which kept only in-frame beta chains. Each CDR3 protein appears once, grouped with its most common genes and DNA. This sample lists fewer than 350,000 distinct CDR3 sequences; about 20% were detected once. Under 0.95% of the sample goes to the ten largest clones. Sequencing used naive CD8+ T cells from blood, with Jurkat cell RNA spiked in. Interpreted using the paper, the cell subset or site label stands for: FACS-sorted CD8+CD4-CCR7+CD45RA+ naive T cells. These receptors were collected from a human donor in good health. Some libraries in this study had Jurkat cell RNA spiked in.

J is TRBJ1-5 and V is TRBV27; 7 nucleotides agree with TRBD1. The germline V gene encodes CDR1 MNHEY and CDR2 SMNVEV (reference sequence). This CDR3 comprises 13 residues. The V segment lost 10 bases and the J segment 6 bases; nucleotides outside the gene matches: 9. The CDR3 nucleotides are TGTGCCACCGCACAGGGGTCCGGTCAGCCCCAGCATTTT. Protein product: CATAQGSGQPQHF.

The V and J genes are TRBV19 and TRBJ2-2; D might be TRBD1 (6 bases). CDR3 length: 15 residues. The V end was cut by 1 base, the J end by 5 bases, with 11 bases between. Germline assignment: CDR1 LNHDA and CDR2 SQIVND (reference sequence). The CDR3: CASSIVTRGTGELFF. DNA of the CDR3: TGTGCCAGTAGTATAGTTACGAGGGGGACCGGGGAGCTGTTTTTT.

This clonotype was recorded a few times. The rearrangement links TRBV12-3 or TRBV12-4 to TRBJ2-3; 7 bases match TRBD2. The CDR3 totals 16 residues. V was clipped by 9 bases and J by 0 bases; unmatched bases: 12. The CDR3 coding sequence is TGTGCCAGTCAACAAAAGACGGGGGGAAGCACAGATACGCAGTATTTT. It is translated as CASQQKTGGSTDTQYF.

The sample holds many counts of this clonotype. The chain is built from TRBV7-9 and TRBJ2-3, with 11 bases identical to TRBD2. The V and J ends lost 5 bases and 2 bases, in that order; junction bases with no gene match: 3. This CDR3 is built from 15 residues. Germline values: CDR1 SEHNR, CDR2 FQNEAQ (reference sequence). This CDR3 is CASSAGLAVTDTQYF. The CDR3, as DNA: TGTGCCAGCAGCGCGGGACTAGCGGTCACAGATACGCAGTATTTT.

The CDR3 nucleotides read TGCGCCAGCAGCCAAGGTGTCAGGGGGCCCTCCACAGATACGCAGTATTTT. Its translation: CASSQGVRGPSTDTQYF. The chain employs TRBV4-1 and TRBJ2-3; 8 positions match TRBD1. The CDR3 has 17 residues. Germline V lookup: CDR1 MGHRA, CDR2 YSYEKL. The ends lost 1 base at V and 2 bases at J; junction bases unmatched: 8.